A selection of T cell receptor beta chains follows, all from one sample in a study of blood T cell repertoires in COVID-19. Data came from immunoSEQ multiplex PCR; TCRdb stores just in-frame clones and leaves some out. The sample includes a few hundred thousand clones, 70% to 90% seen only once; the top ten take around 7.2%. The sequenced material came from peripheral blood. All receptors come from a human donor in a cohort sampled during active COVID-19. The CDR3 runs from the conserved cysteine through the conserved F or W. The D gene is left open where the match is weak. Clone size is shown for a subset of rows, as once, few, many or a class of expanded clone.

D	V	size	J	length	DNA	CDR3
TRBD1	TRBV6-5	few	TRBJ1-4	14	TGTGCCAGCAGGACAGGGGGCGGGGATGAAAAACTGTTTTTT	CASRTGGGDEKLFF
-	TRBV6-5	-	TRBJ2-3	15	TGTGCCAGCAGTTACTCGAAAGCGTCTACAGATACGCAGTATTTT	CASSYSKASTDTQYF
-	TRBV3-1/TRBV3-2	few	TRBJ1-5	12	TGTGCCAGCAGCCAGGTAGGGGAGCCCCAGCATTTT	CASSQVGEPQHF
TRBD1	TRBV3-1/TRBV3-2	-	TRBJ2-1	17	TGTGCCAGCAGCCAGGGACAGATTCAAGACTCCTACAATGAGCAGTTCTTC	CASSQGQIQDSYNEQFF
-	TRBV7-2	-	TRBJ1-5	14	TGTGCCAGCAGCTTAACGGGGGGCGGGCAGCCCCAGCATTTT	CASSLTGGGQPQHF
TRBD1	TRBV11-1	once	TRBJ1-1	13	TGTGCCAGCAGCTTGGAACAGGGGGCGGAAGCTTTCTTT	CASSLEQGAEAFF
TRBD2	TRBV10-3	-	TRBJ2-7	13	TGTGCCACCACCCTAGCGGGGAGTAACGAGCAGTACTTC	CATTLAGSNEQYF
-	TRBV24-1	-	TRBJ2-7	12	TGTGCCACCAGTGATCGAGGGAACGAGCAGTACTTC	CATSDRGNEQYF
TRBD1	TRBV24-1	-	TRBJ2-2	16	TGTGCCACCAGTGATAGGACAGGAGGAAACACCGGGGAGCTGTTTTTT	CATSDRTGGNTGELFF
-	TRBV27	-	TRBJ2-1	13	TGTGCCAGCAGTGCTAAGACTCGAACAACACAGTTCTTC	CASSAKTRTTQFF
TRBD1	TRBV2	-	TRBJ1-4	12	TGTGCCAGTACAGGGGCTTATGAAAAACTGTTTTTT	CASTGAYEKLFF
TRBD2	TRBV7-2	-	TRBJ2-2	15	TGTGCCAGCAGCATTCTAGCGGGGGACACCGGGGAGCTGTTTTTT	CASSILAGDTGELFF
TRBD1	TRBV30	-	TRBJ2-6	14	TGTGCCGGGGACAGGGGGTCTGGGGCCAACGTCCTGACTTTC	CAGDRGSGANVLTF
-	TRBV2	-	TRBJ1-6	15	TGTGCCTCCAAAGCCCAGGCCTCCTATAATTCACCCCTCCACTTT	CASKAQASYNSPLHF
TRBD1	TRBV5-1	-	TRBJ2-3	16	TGCGCCAGCAGCCTACCGGGACAGGGAATCACAGATACGCAGTATTTT	CASSLPGQGITDTQYF
TRBD1	TRBV2	-	TRBJ1-4	15	TGTGCCAGCACGAAGGGACAGGTTACTAATGAAAAACTGTTTTTT	CASTKGQVTNEKLFF
-	TRBV19	-	TRBJ1-5	17	TGTGCCAGTAGTATAGATCTTGGGGGGAGAAGCAATCAGCCCCAGCATTTT	CASSIDLGGRSNQPQHF
-	TRBV7-3	-	TRBJ1-6	15	TGTGCCAGCAGCTCGCAGACTGTAGGAAGTTCACCCCTCCACTTT	CASSSQTVGSSPLHF
-	TRBV6-5	-	TRBJ2-7	13	TGTGCCAGCAGTTTCGGTCTTCCCTACGAGCAGTACTTC	CASSFGLPYEQYF
-	TRBV6-6	-	TRBJ1-1	13	TGTGCCAGCAGGGCTACAGGGAACACTGAAGCTTTCTTT	CASRATGNTEAFF
TRBD2	TRBV2	-	TRBJ2-3	15	TGTGCCAGCAGCACCCACCCGGGACTAGCGGATACGCAGTATTTT	CASSTHPGLADTQYF
-	TRBV6-5	-	TRBJ1-2	14	TGTGCCAGCACTCCTGGGCAGGGGAACTATGGCTACACCTTC	CASTPGQGNYGYTF
TRBD1	TRBV5-1	-	TRBJ1-1	14	TGCGCCAGCAGCCCGGGACAGATGAACACTGAAGCTTTCTTT	CASSPGQMNTEAFF
-	TRBV18	-	TRBJ1-3	15	TGTGCCAGCTCACCACAGGACAGAGCTGGAAACACCATATATTTT	CASSPQDRAGNTIYF
-	TRBV19	-	TRBJ1-2	12	TGTGCCGCCCAATCGGCTAACTATGGCTACACCTTC	CAAQSANYGYTF
-	TRBV9	-	TRBJ1-4	16	TGTGCCAGCAGCTCAACCCCCGGGGGGGGAAGGGTAAAACTGTTTTTT	CASSSTPGGGRVKLFF
-	TRBV24-1	once	TRBJ1-4	16	TGTGCCACGAGCGAGGGAGACACCCCAACTAATGAAAAACTGTTTTTT	CATSEGDTPTNEKLFF
-	TRBV11-3	-	TRBJ2-3	13	TGTGCCAGCAGCTTAGCCGGAGGGGATACGCAGTATTTT	CASSLAGGDTQYF
-	TRBV29-1	once	TRBJ2-3	12	TGCAGCGTTAAGTTTGAACGCGGTACGCAGTATTTT	CSVKFERGTQYF
-	TRBV24-1	-	TRBJ2-7	14	TGTGCCACCAGTGATGCAGGGGTAGGCCACGAGCAGTACTTC	CATSDAGVGHEQYF
TRBD2	TRBV3-1/TRBV3-2	-	TRBJ2-1	14	TGTGCCAGCAGCCATGGGACTAGCGTCAATGAGCAGTTCTTC	CASSHGTSVNEQFF
-	TRBV5-1	-	TRBJ1-1	14	TGCGCCAGCAGCTTGCAGGGCTATGGGACTGAAGCTTTCTTT	CASSLQGYGTEAFF
-	TRBV5-4	-	TRBJ2-1	13	TGTGCCAGCAGTTCAGGTCCGACACCTGAGCAGTTCTTC	CASSSGPTPEQFF
TRBD1	TRBV19	-	TRBJ1-5	16	TGTGCCAGTAGTACGGGCTTGGACAGGGGTAATCAGCCCCAGCATTTT	CASSTGLDRGNQPQHF
TRBD1	TRBV27	-	TRBJ1-1	15	TGTGCCAGCAGTCCTAGACAGGGTATAAAGACTGAAGCTTTCTTT	CASSPRQGIKTEAFF
TRBD1	TRBV7-9	-	TRBJ2-7	15	TGTGCCAGCAGCGTCTCAGGGACAGGGGGTCACGAGCAGTACTTC	CASSVSGTGGHEQYF
-	TRBV20-1	-	TRBJ1-2	14	TGCAGTGCTAGTTCTAGGAGTGAAGCCTATGGCTACACCTTC	CSASSRSEAYGYTF
TRBD1	TRBV27	-	TRBJ1-1	12	TGTGCCAGCAGGACAGGGGGAACTGAAGCTTTCTTT	CASRTGGTEAFF
-	TRBV21-1	-	TRBJ1-1	19	TGTGCCAGCAGCAAGGACAGACCTCTTCCGGGACAGTCGAACACTGAAGCTTTCTTT	CASSKDRPLPGQSNTEAFF
-	TRBV9	-	TRBJ2-2	13	TGTGCCAGCAGCGTTCAGGGCGCCGGGGAGCTGTTTTTT	CASSVQGAGELFF
-	TRBV5-8	-	TRBJ1-1	12	TGTGCCAGCAGCTTAGACAGGAGACAAGCTTTCTTT	CASSLDRRQAFF
TRBD1	TRBV14	-	TRBJ1-1	13	TGTGCCACCCAGGGACAGTTGAACACTGAAGCTTTCTTT	CATQGQLNTEAFF
-	TRBV6-6	-	TRBJ1-1	13	TGTGCCAGCAGGGAGGAACGGGGCACTGAAGCTTTCTTT	CASREERGTEAFF
-	TRBV6-5	-	TRBJ1-5	11	TGTGCCAGCAGGGCGGGGAAGCCCCAGCATTTT	CASRAGKPQHF
-	TRBV5-1	-	TRBJ2-2	15	TGCGCCAGCAGCTTGGACACGGGGAACACCGGGGAGCTGTTTTTT	CASSLDTGNTGELFF
-	TRBV11-2	-	TRBJ2-3	14	TGTGCCAGCAGCTTATGGGGGGTAGCAGATACGCAGTATTTT	CASSLWGVADTQYF
TRBD1	TRBV7-9	-	TRBJ1-4	16	TGTGCCAGCAGCTTAATGGGACAGGTGACTAATGAAAAACTGTTTTTT	CASSLMGQVTNEKLFF
TRBD1	TRBV5-6	-	TRBJ1-5	15	TGTGCCAGCAGCTTAGGACAGGGAATCAATCAGCCCCAGCATTTT	CASSLGQGINQPQHF
-	TRBV6-6	-	TRBJ1-5	15	TGTGCCAGCAGTTTGACAGCAAATAGCAATCAGCCCCAGCATTTT	CASSLTANSNQPQHF
TRBD1	TRBV30	-	TRBJ1-4	13	TGTGCCTGGAGTCAGGGGGCTAGAGAAAAACTGTTTTTT	CAWSQGAREKLFF
-	TRBV27	-	TRBJ2-5	13	TGTGCCAGCAGTCGAGGGACAACTGGGACCCAGTACTTC	CASSRGTTGTQYF